These 11 T cell receptor beta chains originate from one sample sequenced in a study of blood T cell repertoires in COVID-19. The method was immunoSEQ multiplex PCR; TCRdb's version includes in-frame clones alone and lacks a portion of them. The sample lists 350,000 to 400,000 clones; roughly 90% were seen once. Sequencing was performed on peripheral blood. Receptor source: a woman aged 25 to 39 with COVID-19, enrolled during active disease.

The J gene is TRBJ1-1, the V gene TRBV11-3; 10 bases align to TRBD1. The CDR3 is 14 amino acids. Germline CDR1 reads SGHNT; CDR2 reads YENEEA. V lost 5 bases, J lost 5 bases, and 5 bases stayed unmatched. The CDR3 protein is CASSRTGGTTEAFF. CDR3 bases: TGTGCCAGCAGCCGGACAGGGGGTACGACTGAAGCTTTCTTT. The full variable domain, completed using reference TRBV11-3 and TRBJ1-1, is EAGVVQSPRYKIIEKKQPVAFWCNPISGHNTLYWYLQNLGQGPELLIRYENEEAVDDSQLPKDRFSAERLKGVDSTLKIQPAELGDSAVYLCASSRTGGTTEAFFGQGTRLTVV.

The J gene is TRBJ2-7, the V gene TRBV28; the match to TRBD2 covers 7 bases. With 2 bases clipped from V and 5 bases from J, the junction kept 12 bases outside the gene matches. Germline CDR1 is MDHEN and CDR2 is SYDVKM. The CDR3 is 16 amino acids. CDR3 residues: CASSLTFSGGDHEQYV. CDR3 in DNA: TGTGCCAGCAGTTTAACATTCAGTGGGGGGGACCACGAGCAGTACGTC.

The J gene is TRBJ2-1, the V gene TRBV5-1, with 10 bases fitting TRBD2. The CDR3 has 15 amino acids. CDR1 is SGHRS, CDR2 YFSETQ, per germline. Trimming cost V 1 base and J 9 bases; bases outside gene matches: 7. CDR3: CASSLSSGRAGEQFF. CDR3 nucleotide sequence: TGCGCCAGCAGCTTGTCCAGCGGGAGGGCCGGTGAGCAGTTCTTC.

The chain employs TRBV5-1 and TRBJ2-3; D call uncertain. Germline CDR1 and CDR2: SGHRS and YFSETQ. The CDR3 spans 13 residues. Trimming left V 2 bases short and J 0 bases short, with 4 bases between. The CDR3 DNA is TGCGCCAGCAGCTTCGAGAGCACAGATACGCAGTATTTT. It translates to CASSFESTDTQYF.

The chain links TRBV5-1 to TRBJ2-2; 7 bases line up with TRBD1. V shed 0 bases and J 10 bases; nucleotides not matched to a gene: 15. The CDR3 consists of 17 residues. The germline CDR1 and CDR2 sequences are SGHRS and YFSETQ. This CDR3 reads CASSLVGFRGLDAELFF. CDR3 in DNA: TGCGCCAGCAGCTTGGTGGGGTTTAGGGGGCTGGACGCGGAGCTGTTTTTT.

The gene calls are TRBV25-1 and TRBJ1-1, with a weak D call TRBD1 (5 bases). The V end was cut by 3 bases, the J end by 3 bases, with 11 bases between. The CDR3 has 14 amino acids. Germline V gives CDR1 MGHDK, CDR2 SYGVNS. Written as DNA, the CDR3 is TGTGCCAGCAGTGATGGATGGGGCGACACTGAAGCTTTCTTT. Translated, it gives CASSDGWGDTEAFF.

The chain uses TRBV6-2 or TRBV6-3 and TRBJ2-1; 8 bases align to TRBD1. The CDR3 totals 15 residues. V dropped 4 bases and J dropped 1; count of bases not matched to a gene: 3. CDR1 MNHEY and CDR2 SVGEGT come from the germline V gene. CDR3 in DNA: TGTGCCAGCAGTTCTCAGGGGGCTTCCTACAATGAGCAGTTCTTC. Amino acid sequence: CASSSQGASYNEQFF.

The rearrangement joins TRBV4-1 to TRBJ2-1, with D tentatively TRBD2 (6 bases). The V end was cut by 3 bases, the J end by 2 bases, with 14 bases between. The CDR3 sequence is 16 residues long. Germline V gene data show CDR1 as MGHRA and CDR2 as YSYEKL. CDR3 nucleotides: TGCGCCAGCAGCCAGAATCTAGCGCACACCTACAATGAGCAGTTCTTC. This gives the protein CASSQNLAHTYNEQFF.

V and J are TRBV28 and TRBJ2-2; D might be TRBD1 (6 bases). V was shortened by 3 bases and J by 5 bases, with 13 bases between the two germline ends. The CDR3 is made up of 15 amino acids. Germline CDR1 and CDR2: MDHEN and SYDVKM. CDR3 DNA sequence: TGTGCCAGCAGTTTTGGGGGCCCGAGGACCGGGGAGCTGTTTTTT. Its translation: CASSFGGPRTGELFF.

J is TRBJ1-4 and V is TRBV2; TRBD1 is a possible D gene (5 bases). The CDR3 totals 13 residues. Trimming took off 1 base at V and 8 bases at J, with 8 bases between the two ends. The V gene's germline CDR1 is SNHLY and CDR2 FYNNEI. The CDR3 DNA sequence: TGTGCCAGCAGTGAAGAACAGGAAGAAAAACTGTTTTTT. It translates to CASSEEQEEKLFF.

J is TRBJ1-4 and V is TRBV5-1; D is possibly TRBD1 (5 bases). The CDR3 runs to 16 residues. Germline loops: CDR1 SGHRS, CDR2 YFSETQ. The ends were cut back, 0 bases at V and 8 bases at J, with 17 bases in the middle. Written as DNA, the CDR3 is TGCGCCAGCAGCTTGGAGACTTCAGGGAATCAGGAAAAACTGTTTTTT. As protein: CASSLETSGNQEKLFF.